The 7 T cell receptor beta chains reported below all come from one sample, sequenced in a study of cytomegalovirus exposure and HLA in healthy donors. With 60 Vbeta and 13 Jbeta primers, the PCR was carried out. Sequenced by immunoSEQ multiplex PCR; TCRdb stores in-frame clones only, minus some. The sample has over 200,000 clones, around 89% seen once; the top ten hold 1%. The sequenced sample was PBMCs. These receptors were collected from a woman aged 18 to 35 in good health and CMV-seronegative.

V gene TRBV6-5 combines with J gene TRBJ1-6, with D uncertain. This CDR3 comprises 14 residues. Trimming stripped 2 bases from V and 3 bases from J, with 5 bases between. The V gene's germline CDR1 is MNHEY and CDR2 SVGAGI. The CDR3 region has the DNA TGTGCCAGCAGTTACGAGGGCTATAATTCACCCCTCCACTTT. This translates into CASSYEGYNSPLHF.

The chain joins TRBV4-1 to TRBJ2-1; 8 positions match TRBD1. V shed 4 bases, J shed 0 bases, and the junction held 2 bases outside the gene matches. CDR1 is MGHRA and CDR2 is YSYEKL in the germline V gene. This CDR3 region has 15 residues. The CDR3 protein is CASSLQGVSYNEQFF. The CDR3 DNA is TGCGCCAGCAGCCTACAGGGGGTCTCCTACAATGAGCAGTTCTTC.

The V gene is TRBV29-1, the J gene TRBJ2-5, with 8 bases that match TRBD1. This CDR3 has 12 amino acids. V shed 4 bases, J shed 4 bases, and the junction held 2 bases outside the gene matches. Germline CDR1 and CDR2: SQVTM and ANQGSEA. The chain's CDR3 is CSVATGGETQYF. For the CDR3, the DNA is TGCAGCGTTGCAACAGGGGGAGAGACCCAGTACTTC.

The rearrangement links TRBV5-1 to TRBJ2-3; 11 bases are a match to TRBD1. Germline trimming cut 4 bases from V and 5 bases from J; bases unmatched to any gene: 3. Germline CDR1 reads SGHRS; CDR2 reads YFSETQ. The CDR3 is 14 amino acids. The CDR3 here is CASSKGQGGDTQYF. The CDR3 DNA follows: TGCGCCAGCAGCAAGGGACAGGGGGGAGATACGCAGTATTTT.

This sequence joins TRBV5-1 and TRBJ2-1; 10 nucleotides line up with TRBD2. V shed 4 bases, J shed 4 bases, and the junction held 8 bases outside the gene matches. The CDR3 runs 16 residues. Per the germline V gene, CDR1 is SGHRS and CDR2 is YFSETQ. The CDR3 is CASSAKTSGDYNEQFF. CDR3 nucleotides: TGCGCCAGCAGCGCCAAAACTAGCGGGGATTACAATGAGCAGTTCTTC.

This clone was seen a single time. V is TRBV4-2 and J is TRBJ2-1; 7 bases match TRBD2. The CDR3 covers 15 residues. The germline CDR1 and CDR2 sequences are LGHNA and YNFKEQ. J lost 0 bases, V lost 5 bases, and 4 bases had no gene match. The CDR3 bases are TGTGCCAGCAGCATTACTAGCGACTCCTACAATGAGCAGTTCTTC. Translated: CASSITSDSYNEQFF.

This chain links TRBV5-6 with TRBJ2-3; TRBD1 matches 9 bases. Trimming removed 2 bases from V and 1 base from J; junction bases left unmatched: 2. Germline CDR1 reads SGHDT; CDR2 reads YYEEEE. The length of the CDR3 is 15 residues. As DNA, the CDR3 is TGTGCCAGCAGCTTAGGACAGGGGCGCACAGATACGCAGTATTTT. Translating it yields CASSLGQGRTDTQYF.